Sequencing of this TCR beta chain was carried out in a study of cytomegalovirus exposure and HLA in healthy donors. Despite likely unrecorded immune exposures, the donors were nominally healthy at the time of sampling. Study outcomes and limitations: Roughly uniform sequencing depth across donors was assumed, possibly incorrectly. Under 20,000 TCR beta sequences were associated with HLA alleles at 0.05 false discovery rate in a later analysis.

CDR3 size: 14 residues. Germline-derived CDR1 and CDR2 are SGHRS and YFSETQ. V was pared by 1 base and J by 1 base, with 0 bases of the junction left unmatched. This clone turned up a few times. Its matching antigen is unknown. It was with 60 Vbeta and 13 Jbeta primers that the PCR ran. Using immunoSEQ multiplex PCR, the repertoire was profiled, and TCRdb retains in-frame clones only, with some absent. The sample has some 150,000 clones, roughly 75% seen once; the top ten hold around 3.4%. The chain carries TRBV5-1 and TRBJ1-1; 8 bases align to TRBD1. This TCR was recovered from a man aged 40-55 years in good health and CMV-seronegative. The sample consisted of PBMCs. This CDR3 is CASSLQGANTEAFF. The CDR3 region has the DNA TGCGCCAGCAGCTTGCAGGGGGCGAACACTGAAGCTTTCTTT.